A single sample is the source of the 20 T cell receptor beta chains below, sequenced in a study of cytomegalovirus exposure and HLA in healthy donors. Data came from immunoSEQ multiplex PCR; TCRdb stores just in-frame clones and leaves some out. The sample includes 250,000 to 300,000 clones, 65% to 90% of them seen just once. The sequenced material came from PBMCs. The receptors stem from a young woman in good health and CMV-seronegative.

This chain uses TRBV4-2 with TRBJ2-7; 8 bases are a match to TRBD2. J lost 7 bases, V lost 4 bases, and 9 bases had no gene match. This CDR3 is built from 14 residues. Germline assignment: CDR1 LGHNA and CDR2 YNFKEQ. CDR3 sequence reads: CASSLAGSGEEQYF. CDR3 DNA: TGTGCCAGCAGCCTAGCGGGGTCAGGGGAAGAGCAGTACTTC.

The chain carries TRBV25-1 and TRBJ1-1, with 7 bases that match TRBD1. J was trimmed by 4 bases and V by 6 bases; bases with no gene match: 17. The CDR3 sequence is 17 residues long. Germline lookup yields CDR1 MGHDK and CDR2 SYGVNS. This CDR3 is CASRSRDRSVLGTEAFF. CDR3 in DNA: TGTGCCAGCAGGAGCCGGGACAGAAGTGTGTTAGGCACTGAAGCTTTCTTT. Complete variable domain (other parts from reference TRBV25-1 and TRBJ1-1): EADIYQTPRYLVIGTGKKITLECSQTMGHDKMYWYQQDPGMELHLIHYSYGVNSTEKGDLSSESTVSRIRTEHFPLTLESARPSHTSQYLCASRSRDRSVLGTEAFFGQGTRLTVV.

This clone was counted a few times. The chain uses TRBV5-8 and TRBJ1-1; 7 bases line up with TRBD1. The V segment lost 10 bases and the J segment 4 bases; nucleotides outside the gene matches: 4. The CDR3 is 11 residues long. The germline gives CDR1 SGHTS, CDR2 YDEGEE. The CDR3: CAASGGTEAFF. In DNA form, the CDR3 reads TGTGCCGCTTCAGGGGGCACTGAAGCTTTCTTT. Using reference TRBV5-8 and TRBJ1-1 for the parts outside the CDR3, the full variable domain is EAGVTQSPTHLIKTRGQQATLRCSPISGHTSVYWYQQALGLGLQFLLWYDEGEERNRGNFPPRFSGRQFPNYSSELNVNALELEDSALYLCAASGGTEAFFGQGTRLTVV.

This clone is a singleton in its sample. The V gene is TRBV7-9, the J gene TRBJ2-1; TRBD1 aligns across 7 bases. Looked up from germline, CDR1 is SEHNR and CDR2 is FQNEAQ (reference sequence). The J segment lost 5 bases and the V segment lost 4 bases, leaving 11 bases of the junction unmatched. The CDR3 loop spans 16 amino acids. DNA of the CDR3: TGTGCCAGCAGCTCCAACAGGGGCATTGGGCACAATGAGCAGTTCTTC. It specifies CASSSNRGIGHNEQFF.

J is TRBJ1-1 and V is TRBV5-1, with TRBD1 as a possible D gene (6 bases). Between the trimmed V and J ends, which lost 4 bases and 1 base, there was a span of 14 bases. The CDR3 totals 15 residues. Germline-derived CDR1 and CDR2 are SGHRS and YFSETQ. This CDR3 reads CASSTQTGPNTEAFF. The CDR3 bases are TGCGCCAGCAGCACCCAGACAGGCCCGAACACTGAAGCTTTCTTT.

The chain carries TRBV19 and TRBJ1-2, with 10 bases identical to TRBD1. The CDR3 is made up of 16 amino acids. V gave up 4 bases and J gave up 5 bases; unmatched junction bases: 10. Germline V gene sequence: CDR1 LNHDA, CDR2 SQIVND (reference sequence). CDR3 DNA: TGTGCCAGTAGTAAGACGGGACAGGGGTTTGTATATGGCTACACCTTC. Its protein product is CASSKTGQGFVYGYTF.

The CDR3 is CASSVVGEGGQFF. The CDR3 DNA reads as TGTGCCAGCAGTGTGGTAGGGGAGGGGGGGCAGTTCTTC. The gene calls are TRBV6-1 and TRBJ2-1; perhaps TRBD2 as D (7 bases). The germline V gene has CDR1 MNHNS and CDR2 SASEGT. The ends were cut back, 4 bases at V and 12 bases at J, with 16 bases in the middle. The CDR3 consists of 13 residues.

This clone is a singleton in its sample. The V and J genes are TRBV11-2 and TRBJ1-6; D may be TRBD1 (5 bases). V dropped 0 bases and J dropped 7 bases, with 16 bases sitting between them. CDR3 length: 17 amino acids. Germline V gene sequence: CDR1 SGHAT, CDR2 FQNNGV. In DNA, the CDR3 is TGTGCCAGCAGCTTAGAACAGGCTCCCCACTTAAATTCACCCCTCCACTTT. As protein: CASSLEQAPHLNSPLHF.

This chain joins TRBV5-4 and TRBJ1-3; weak D call: TRBD1 (6 bases). The V end lost 4 bases, the J end lost 4 bases, and 18 bases lay between the germline ends. The CDR3 runs to 16 residues. Germline V gene sequence: CDR1 SGHNT, CDR2 YYREEE (reference sequence). In DNA form, the CDR3 reads TGTGCCAGCAGCCCGCCCCCAGGGGTGGTCGGAAACACCATATATTTT. Translated, it gives CASSPPPGVVGNTIYF.

The CDR3 sequence: CASRTGGFHEQYF. The CDR3 nucleotides read TGTGCTAGTCGAACAGGGGGCTTCCACGAGCAGTACTTC. This chain joins TRBV12-5 and TRBJ2-7, with 9 bases identical to TRBD1. This CDR3 has 13 residues. After removal of 8 bases from V and 5 bases from J, the junction contained 7 bases not matched to a gene. Per the germline V gene, CDR1 is LGHNT and CDR2 is FRNRAP.

The rearrangement uses TRBV6-5 and TRBJ1-5; 7 nucleotides agree with TRBD1. J gave up 9 bases and V 0 bases, and 8 bases lay outside the gene matches. The CDR3 spans 15 residues. The V gene's germline CDR1 is MNHEY and CDR2 SVGAGI. The CDR3 DNA sequence: TGTGCCAGCAGTTACTCGCGGGACAGCATGAGGCCCCAGCATTTT. Translating gives CASSYSRDSMRPQHF.

The genes are TRBV5-1 and TRBJ1-1; the D is unclear. Per germline, CDR1 SGHRS and CDR2 YFSETQ. This CDR3 has 12 residues. V was pared by 0 bases and J by 11 bases, with 11 bases between. The CDR3 DNA follows: TGCGCCAGCAGCTTGGACCGGACGGGGGCTTTCTTT. It specifies CASSLDRTGAFF.

The gene calls are TRBV5-1 and TRBJ1-4, with 7 bases that match TRBD1. The CDR3 covers 15 residues. Germline lookup yields CDR1 SGHRS and CDR2 YFSETQ. V was pared by 2 bases and J by 2 bases, with 3 bases of the junction left unmatched. The CDR3 nucleotides are TGCGCCAGCAGCTTTACGGGACAGACTAATGAAAAACTGTTTTTT. It codes for CASSFTGQTNEKLFF. Supplemented by reference TRBV5-1 and TRBJ1-4, the full variable domain reads KAGVTQTPRYLIKTRGQQVTLSCSPISGHRSVSWYQQTPGQGLQFLFEYFSETQRNKGNFPGRFSGRQFSNSRSEMNVSTLELGDSALYLCASSFTGQTNEKLFFGSGTQLSVL.

V is TRBV6-4 and J is TRBJ2-1; TRBD2 aligns across 9 bases. The CDR3 contains 15 residues. Germline V CDR1 and CDR2: MRHNA, SNTAGT. J was trimmed by 0 bases and V by 3 bases; bases with no gene match: 0. The CDR3 reads CASSERGGSYNEQFF. The CDR3 DNA follows: TGTGCCAGCAGTGAGCGGGGGGGCTCCTACAATGAGCAGTTCTTC.

This clone appeared a few times. This chain uses TRBV10-3 with TRBJ1-1; 7 nucleotides agree with TRBD1. The CDR3 consists of 13 residues. The V segment lost 7 bases and the J segment 5 bases; nucleotides outside the gene matches: 7. From germline, CDR1 is ENHRY and CDR2 SYGVKD. In DNA form, the CDR3 reads TGTGCCATCACCGAGCAGGGGGAGACTGAAGCTTTCTTT. Amino acids: CAITEQGETEAFF.

This clone has a handful of counts. The identical CDR3 is also encoded by other nucleotide sequences in the sample. This rearrangement joins TRBV2 to TRBJ2-2, with a tentative D call TRBD2 (5 bases). V lost 4 bases and J 2 bases, leaving 8 bases between the germline ends. The CDR3 is 14 residues long. Looked up from germline, CDR1 is SNHLY and CDR2 is FYNNEI. CDR3 nucleotides: TGTGCCAGCAGTGGCGGACTCAACACCGGGGAGCTGTTTTTT. Protein: CASSGGLNTGELFF.

About this clone: Other DNA sequences in this sample translate to the same CDR3. CDR3 in DNA: TGTGCCAGCAGCCCCGGTTCCAACTATGGCTACACCTTC. Its translation is CASSPGSNYGYTF. The chain recombines TRBV7-9 with TRBJ1-2, with D unclear. The CDR3 is 13 amino acids. V lost 5 bases and J lost 2, with 9 bases in between. Germline loops: CDR1 SEHNR, CDR2 FQNEAQ (reference sequence).

The CDR3 is CASSQDRGAGTSGIYNEQFF. DNA for the CDR3: TGCGCCAGCAGCCAAGATCGGGGTGCGGGGACTAGCGGGATCTACAATGAGCAGTTCTTC. The chain carries TRBV4-1 and TRBJ2-1; 13 bases are a match to TRBD2. The CDR3 runs to 20 residues. The V gene's germline CDR1 is MGHRA and CDR2 YSYEKL. With V trimmed by 0 bases and J by 3 bases, 11 bases remained unmatched.

This clone was observed a few times. The CDR3 DNA is TGCGCCAGCAGCCCGAGGCAGGGGGTTAACACTGAAGCTTTCTTT. This codes for CASSPRQGVNTEAFF. The chain is built from TRBV5-1 and TRBJ1-1, with TRBD1 identical over 7 bases. The trim removed 4 bases at V and 2 bases at J, leaving 8 bases unmatched. Per germline, CDR1 SGHRS and CDR2 YFSETQ. This CDR3 has 15 amino acids.

This clone was recorded a few times. The rearrangement joins TRBV2 to TRBJ2-5, with a tentative D call TRBD2 (5 bases). The CDR3 covers 14 residues. Deletions cut 11 bases from V and 3 bases from J, with 19 bases between. Germline CDR1 is SNHLY and CDR2 is FYNNEI. The CDR3 DNA reads as TGTGCCCAAGACCTGGGGAGCGGCAAAGAGACCCAGTACTTC. Amino acid sequence: CAQDLGSGKETQYF.